The 8 T cell receptor beta chains below were found in one sample sequenced in a study of T cell repertoires in urothelial bladder cancer. Libraries were prepared by immunoSEQ multiplex PCR; TCRdb keeps only in-frame clonotypes and omits some of them. The data show fewer than 15,000 clones, 60% to 70% seen once. The sample consisted of tumor-infiltrating cells from bladder cancer. The receptors originated from a human donor with urothelial carcinoma.

The gene calls are TRBV7-2 and TRBJ2-3; D gene ambiguous. Trimming stripped 1 base from V and 5 bases from J, with 10 bases between. This CDR3 spans 14 amino acids. CDR1 and CDR2 from the germline V gene are SGHTA and FQGNSA. CDR3 region: CASSLDGLGDTQYF. As DNA, the CDR3 is TGTGCCAGCAGCTTAGACGGCTTGGGAGATACGCAGTATTTT.

V gene TRBV4-3 combines with J gene TRBJ1-6; D is possibly TRBD1 (6 bases). Germline CDR1 and CDR2: LGHNA and YSLEER. The CDR3 has 15 amino acids. Trimming stripped 4 bases from V and 9 bases from J, with 16 bases between. In DNA, the CDR3 is TGCGCCAGCAGCCTCGGGGGGGCAGGGCGTTCACCCCTCCACTTT. Translation: CASSLGGAGRSPLHF.

This rearrangement joins TRBV12-1 to TRBJ2-7; TRBD2, the table's D call, was not compared with the DNA. TRBV12-1 is recorded as a pseudogene. The CDR3 contains 15 residues. The CDR3 loop reads CASSLRLAGAYEQYF. The CDR3 nucleotides read TGTGCCAGCAGCTTACGACTAGCGGGGGCATACGAGCAGTACTTC.

The gene calls are TRBV5-1 and TRBJ2-4; no reliable D call. Germline V gene sequence: CDR1 SGHRS, CDR2 YFSETQ. The CDR3 consists of 14 residues. The V end lost 2 bases, the J end lost 1 base, and 7 bases lay between the germline ends. CDR3 bases: TGCGCCAGCAGCTTAGACGTGGCCAAAAACATTCAGTACTTC. Translated: CASSLDVAKNIQYF.

In its sample, this clone is medium-sized. V usage is TRBV4-3 and J usage is TRBJ2-3, with D uncertain. Trimming took 1 base from V and 2 from J, leaving 7 bases between them. CDR1 is LGHNA, CDR2 YSLEER, per germline. The CDR3 spans 14 residues. CDR3 region: CASSQGPSTDTQYF. The DNA of the CDR3 is TGCGCCAGCAGCCAAGGGCCCTCCACAGATACGCAGTATTTT.

The chain is built from TRBV5-8 and TRBJ1-3; D is unclear. V lost 5 bases and J 4 bases, leaving 16 bases between the germline ends. Germline V gives CDR1 SGHTS, CDR2 YDEGEE. The CDR3 consists of 15 residues. CDR3 sequence reads: CASRLRTSAGNTIYF. The CDR3 DNA reads as TGTGCCAGCAGACTAAGGACGTCCGCGGGAAACACCATATATTTT.

This rearrangement joins TRBV6-1 to TRBJ1-4; no clear D. The V end lost 0 bases, the J end lost 2 bases, and 7 bases lay between the germline ends. CDR1 is MNHNS, CDR2 SASEGT, per germline. CDR3 length: 15 amino acids. The CDR3: CASSEAGWTNEKLFF. Here the CDR3 DNA reads TGTGCCAGCAGTGAAGCAGGGTGGACTAATGAAAAACTGTTTTTT.

This chain connects TRBV10-3 to TRBJ1-2; 7 positions agree with TRBD1. The germline CDR1 and CDR2 sequences are ENHRY and SYGVKD. The V segment lost 7 bases and the J segment 8 bases; nucleotides outside the gene matches: 10. CDR3 length: 13 amino acids. This CDR3 reads CAITDTGAVGYTF. The CDR3 region has the DNA TGTGCCATCACCGATACAGGGGCGGTGGGCTACACCTTC.